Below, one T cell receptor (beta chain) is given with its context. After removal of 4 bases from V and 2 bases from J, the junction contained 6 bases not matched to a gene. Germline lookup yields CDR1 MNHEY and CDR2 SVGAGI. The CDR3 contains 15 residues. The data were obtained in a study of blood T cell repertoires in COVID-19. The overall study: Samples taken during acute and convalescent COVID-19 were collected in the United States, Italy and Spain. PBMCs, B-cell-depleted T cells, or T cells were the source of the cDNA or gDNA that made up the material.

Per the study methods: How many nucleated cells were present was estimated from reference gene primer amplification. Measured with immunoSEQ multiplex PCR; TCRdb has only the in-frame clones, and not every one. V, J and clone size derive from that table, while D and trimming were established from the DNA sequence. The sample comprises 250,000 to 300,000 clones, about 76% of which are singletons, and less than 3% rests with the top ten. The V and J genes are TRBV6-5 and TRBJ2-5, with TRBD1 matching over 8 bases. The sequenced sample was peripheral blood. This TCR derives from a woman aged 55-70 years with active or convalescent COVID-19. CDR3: CASSSSGQVQETQYF. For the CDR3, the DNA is TGTGCCAGCAGTTCCTCGGGACAGGTACAAGAGACCCAGTACTTC.